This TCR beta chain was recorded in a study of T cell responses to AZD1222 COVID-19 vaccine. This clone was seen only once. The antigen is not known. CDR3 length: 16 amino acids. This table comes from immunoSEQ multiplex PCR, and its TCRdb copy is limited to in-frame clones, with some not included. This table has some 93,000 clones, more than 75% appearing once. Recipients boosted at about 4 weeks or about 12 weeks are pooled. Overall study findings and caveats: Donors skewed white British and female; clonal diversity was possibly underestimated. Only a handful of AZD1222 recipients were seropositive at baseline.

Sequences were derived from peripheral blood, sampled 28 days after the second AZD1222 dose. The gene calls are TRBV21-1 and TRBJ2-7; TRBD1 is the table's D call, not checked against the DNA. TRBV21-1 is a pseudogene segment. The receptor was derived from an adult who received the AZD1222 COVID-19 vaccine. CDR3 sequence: CASSKSPGQLNYEQYF. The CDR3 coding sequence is TGTGCCAGCAGCAAATCCCCGGGACAGTTAAACTACGAGCAGTACTTC.